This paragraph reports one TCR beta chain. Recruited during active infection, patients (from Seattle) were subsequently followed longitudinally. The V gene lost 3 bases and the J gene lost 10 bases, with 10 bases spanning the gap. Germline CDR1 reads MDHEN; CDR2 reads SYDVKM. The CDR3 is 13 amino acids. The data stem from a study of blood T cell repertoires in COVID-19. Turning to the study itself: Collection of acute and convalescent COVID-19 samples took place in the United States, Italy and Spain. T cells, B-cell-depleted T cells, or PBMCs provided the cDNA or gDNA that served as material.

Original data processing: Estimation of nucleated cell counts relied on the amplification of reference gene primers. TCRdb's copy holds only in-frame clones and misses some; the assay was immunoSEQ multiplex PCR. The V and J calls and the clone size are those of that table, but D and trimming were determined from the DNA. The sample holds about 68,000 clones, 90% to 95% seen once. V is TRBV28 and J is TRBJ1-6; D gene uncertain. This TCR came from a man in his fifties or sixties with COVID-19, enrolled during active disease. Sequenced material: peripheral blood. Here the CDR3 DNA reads TGTGCCAGCAGTTTCAATCGGGAATCACCCCTCCACTTT. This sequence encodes CASSFNRESPLHF.